This T cell receptor beta chain came from a study of tumor and adjacent non-tumor tissue in lung cancer. Turning to this clonotype: It is likely a read error, because the conserved phenylalanine at the end of the CDR3 is missing.

The template was RNA from unsorted bulk tissue. The library came from three nested PCR rounds adapted from ARM-PCR protocols. TCRdb used MiXCR to reprocess the multiplex PCR reads, holding one entry per CDR3 protein. Of over 110,000 distinct CDR3 sequences listed, roughly 70% are singletons. Sequenced sample: lung tumor tissue. This TCR derives from a man in his fifties or sixties with small cell lung cancer.

DNA for the CDR3: TGCAGTGCTAGGGACAGGGATGAGGGCTACGAGCAGTACTCC. Translation: CSARDRDEGYEQYS. This chain uses TRBV20-1 with TRBJ2-7; 8 bases map to TRBD1. Unmatched junction bases numbered 7, after V lost 3 bases and J lost 3 bases. The CDR3 has 14 amino acids. CDR1 and CDR2 (germline): DFQATT, SNEGSKA (reference sequence).